The 19 T cell receptor beta chains below all came from one sample that was sequenced in a study of OX40 agonist ivuxolimab in advanced cancers. Library preparation employed the immunoSEQ multiplex PCR assay. The table was pulled from immuneACCESS by TCRdb, which kept in-frame rearrangements only. Such tables lose some clones; where checked, under half of the loss comes from unresolved V genes, and the rest has no known cause. Within this sample are just under 85,000 clones, with around 78% of them counted one time only. The biggest ten clones account for more than 0.7% of the sample. The starting material was CD4+ or CD8+ T cells sorted from blood, obtained in a trial of the OX40 agonist ivuxolimab. These receptors came from an adult with an advanced solid tumor such as melanoma, head and neck, liver or kidney cancer.

The V and J genes are TRBV6-5 and TRBJ2-1, with 9 bases that match TRBD1. V shed 2 bases and J 7 bases; nucleotides not matched to a gene: 9. Germline V gives CDR1 MNHEY, CDR2 SVGAGI. This CDR3 comprises 16 residues. For the CDR3, the DNA is TGTGCCAGCAGTTACGATAGACAGGGGGGGATAAATGAGCAGTTCTTC. It yields the protein CASSYDRQGGINEQFF.

The chain recombines TRBV7-6 with TRBJ2-2, with TRBD1 identical over 8 bases. CDR1 is SGHVS and CDR2 is FNYEAQ in the germline V gene. The CDR3 totals 16 residues. J lost 7 bases, V lost 7 bases, and 14 bases had no gene match. Here the CDR3 DNA reads TGTGCCAGCACCCCAAGGCAGGGGGCTGAGAGCGGGGAGCTGTTTTTT. It translates to CASTPRQGAESGELFF.

This clone was recorded a few times. The chain couples TRBV7-9 to TRBJ1-1; no definite D call. Germline lookup yields CDR1 SEHNR and CDR2 FQNEAQ (reference sequence). Between the trimmed V and J ends, which lost 5 bases and 5 bases, there was a span of 18 bases. This CDR3 has 15 residues. In DNA, the CDR3 is TGTGCCAGCAGCCCTAAGTTGAGGGTGGGAACTGAAGCTTTCTTT. Protein sequence: CASSPKLRVGTEAFF.

This chain links TRBV11-2 with TRBJ2-5; the D gene is possibly TRBD2 (6 bases). The CDR3 is made up of 14 amino acids. Germline V gene data show CDR1 as SGHAT and CDR2 as FQNNGV. Trimming pared 2 bases from V and 1 base from J, leaving 8 bases between. The CDR3 DNA follows: TGTGCCAGCAGCTTAAATAGCGGCCAAGAGACCCAGTACTTC. Protein sequence: CASSLNSGQETQYF.

The genes are TRBV5-1 and TRBJ2-5; 9 bases agree with TRBD1. Near its end, the DNA agrees better with TRBJ2-7, so the J call may be wrong. The CDR3 spans 16 residues. The germline V gene has CDR1 SGHRS and CDR2 YFSETQ. The CDR3 is CASSFSTGTGSYEQYF. CDR3 DNA sequence: TGCGCCAGCAGCTTTAGCACAGGGACAGGGTCCTACGAGCAGTACTTC.

The chain recombines TRBV6-6 with TRBJ2-7; the D call may be TRBD1 or TRBD2 (5 bases each). CDR1 is MNHNY, CDR2 SVGAGI, per germline (reference sequence). V lost 2 bases and J lost 6, with 5 bases in between. CDR3 length: 11 amino acids. In DNA form, the CDR3 reads TGTGCCAGCAGTTACGGGGGCGAGCAGTACTTC. This gives the protein CASSYGGEQYF.

This clone was counted between two and nine times. The chain combines TRBV2 with TRBJ2-3; TRBD2 matches 7 bases. Germline CDR1 reads SNHLY; CDR2 reads FYNNEI. The CDR3 has 14 residues. Trimming took 5 bases from V and 1 from J; bases not matched to a gene: 3. For the CDR3, the DNA is TGTGCCAGCAGTCAGCGGGGAGGCACAGATACGCAGTATTTT. As protein: CASSQRGGTDTQYF.

CDR3 region: CASSGQGTRTEAFF. The CDR3 DNA is TGTGCCAGCAGCGGGCAAGGGACGAGAACTGAAGCTTTCTTT. The chain couples TRBV5-4 to TRBJ1-1; D might be TRBD1 (5 bases). The CDR3 length is 14 residues. Between the trimmed V and J ends, which lost 4 bases and 5 bases, there was a span of 15 bases. Germline CDR1 is SGHNT and CDR2 is YYREEE (reference sequence).

The rearrangement links TRBV7-2 to TRBJ2-7; D gene uncertain. V dropped 1 base and J dropped 5 bases, with 6 bases sitting between them. The CDR3 consists of 12 residues. Germline lookup yields CDR1 SGHTA and CDR2 FQGNSA. The CDR3 region is CASSLGYNEQYF. Here the CDR3 DNA reads TGTGCCAGCAGCTTAGGGTATAACGAGCAGTACTTC.

The chain joins TRBV5-6 to TRBJ1-1; D remains ambiguous. Trimming stripped 2 bases from V and 4 bases from J, with 9 bases between. This CDR3 region has 13 residues. Germline CDR1 SGHDT, CDR2 YYEEEE. The CDR3 region is CASSFRRATEAFF. In DNA form, the CDR3 reads TGTGCCAGCAGCTTCCGAAGGGCCACTGAAGCTTTCTTT.

As DNA, the CDR3 is TGTGCCAGCAGCCCCACTCCCGGGTACGGGGGCAATGAGCAGTTCTTC. Amino acids: CASSPTPGYGGNEQFF. The J gene is TRBJ2-1, the V gene TRBV9; weak D call: TRBD2 (6 bases). Per germline, CDR1 SGDLS and CDR2 YYNGEE. Trimming shortened V by 4 bases and J by 6 bases, and 20 bases separated the two germline ends. The CDR3 length is 16 residues.

The chain employs TRBV5-1 and TRBJ2-7; TRBD2 aligns across 8 bases. Trimming removed 4 bases from V and 6 bases from J; junction bases left unmatched: 6. This CDR3 contains 13 residues. The germline gives CDR1 SGHRS, CDR2 YFSETQ. In nucleotides, the CDR3 is TGCGCCAGCAGCGATGGACTAGCACGCGAGCAGTACTTC. Encoded protein: CASSDGLAREQYF.

This chain links TRBV6-4 with TRBJ1-1, with 8 bases matching TRBD1. The V gene's germline CDR1 is MRHNA and CDR2 SNTAGT. The junction had 4 bases not matched to a gene; V was cut back by 5 bases and J by 5 bases. This CDR3 is built from 13 residues. The chain's CDR3 is CASSPGGLTEAFF. The CDR3 DNA is TGTGCCAGCAGTCCAGGGGGCTTGACTGAAGCTTTCTTT.

A single count supports this clone. This sequence joins TRBV7-2 and TRBJ2-1, with 10 bases lining up with TRBD2. The CDR3 sequence is 19 residues long. The V segment lost 1 base and the J segment 0 bases; nucleotides outside the gene matches: 9. Germline CDR1 reads SGHTA; CDR2 reads FQGNSA. CDR3 coding DNA: TGTGCCAGCAGCTTAGAGGCTAGCGGGGGCCCGAGCTCCTACAATGAGCAGTTCTTC. Encoded protein: CASSLEASGGPSSYNEQFF. Full variable domain (remainder filled in from reference TRBV7-2 and TRBJ2-1): GAGVSQSPSNKVTEKGKDVELRCDPISGHTALYWYRQSLGQGLEFLIYFQGNSAPDKSGLPSDRFSAERTGGSVSTLTIQRTQQEDSAVYLCASSLEASGGPSSYNEQFFGPGTRLTVL.

The table lists this clone with a count of one. Written as DNA, the CDR3 is TGTGCCAGCAGTGGGGTCGGGACAGGAAATGAAAAACTGTTTTTT. It codes for CASSGVGTGNEKLFF. This chain links TRBV7-2 with TRBJ1-4, with 8 bases aligning to TRBD1. Trimming cost V 6 bases and J 5 bases; bases outside gene matches: 8. CDR3 length: 15 residues. CDR1 is SGHTA, CDR2 FQGNSA, per germline.

The rearrangement uses TRBV4-3 and TRBJ1-6, with D unclear. The CDR3 has 13 amino acids. CDR1 and CDR2 (germline): LGHNA, YSLEER. V dropped 1 base and J dropped 7 bases, with 5 bases sitting between them. CDR3 in DNA: TGCGCCAGCAGCCAAGGGAGGAATTCACCCCTCCACTTT. Encoded protein: CASSQGRNSPLHF.

The V and J genes are TRBV6-1 and TRBJ1-3; the match to TRBD1 covers 7 bases. After removal of 4 bases from V and 0 bases from J, the junction contained 6 bases not matched to a gene. The CDR3 has 16 amino acids. Germline values: CDR1 MNHNS, CDR2 SASEGT. CDR3: CASSADRVVSGNTIYF. The CDR3 DNA reads as TGTGCCAGCAGTGCAGACAGGGTGGTCTCTGGAAACACCATATATTTT.

J is TRBJ1-1 and V is TRBV11-2; tentative D call: TRBD1 (5 bases). Germline CDR1 SGHAT, CDR2 FQNNGV. Trimming removed 6 bases at V and 3 bases at J, with 14 bases between. CDR3 length: 14 residues. The CDR3 here is CASSPRGYDTEAFF. CDR3 sequence (DNA): TGTGCCAGCAGTCCTCGGGGGTATGACACTGAAGCTTTCTTT.

The rearrangement uses TRBV18 and TRBJ2-3; TRBD1 aligns across 7 bases. The germline CDR1 and CDR2 sequences are KGHSH and LQKENI. Losses at the gene ends were 4 bases for V and 5 bases for J; bases not matched to a gene: 12. The length of the CDR3 is 16 residues. CDR3 nucleotides: TGTGCCAGCTCACAAAACGACCCTTCAGGGGGAGATACGCAGTATTTT. As protein: CASSQNDPSGGDTQYF.